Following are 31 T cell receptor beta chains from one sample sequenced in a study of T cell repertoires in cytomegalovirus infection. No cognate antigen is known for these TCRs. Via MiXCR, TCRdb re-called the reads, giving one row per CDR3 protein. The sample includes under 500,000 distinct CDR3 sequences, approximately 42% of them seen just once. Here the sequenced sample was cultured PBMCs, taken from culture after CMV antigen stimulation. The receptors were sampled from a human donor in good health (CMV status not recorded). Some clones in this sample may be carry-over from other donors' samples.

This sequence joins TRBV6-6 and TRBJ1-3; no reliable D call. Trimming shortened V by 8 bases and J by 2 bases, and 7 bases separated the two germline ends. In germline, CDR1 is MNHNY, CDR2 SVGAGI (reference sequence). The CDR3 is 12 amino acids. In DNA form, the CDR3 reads TGTGCCAGCGGGAGGCCTGGAAACACCATATATTTT. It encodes CASGRPGNTIYF.

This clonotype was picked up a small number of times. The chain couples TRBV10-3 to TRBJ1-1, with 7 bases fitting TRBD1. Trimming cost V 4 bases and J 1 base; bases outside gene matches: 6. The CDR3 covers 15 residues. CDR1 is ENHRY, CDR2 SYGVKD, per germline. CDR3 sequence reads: CAISARQGRNTEAFF. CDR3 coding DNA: TGTGCCATCAGTGCCCGACAGGGAAGGAACACTGAAGCTTTCTTT.

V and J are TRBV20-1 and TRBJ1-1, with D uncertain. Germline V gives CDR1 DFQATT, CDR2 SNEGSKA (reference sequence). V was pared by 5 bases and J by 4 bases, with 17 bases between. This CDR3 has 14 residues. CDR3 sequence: CSAPPAWAATEAFF. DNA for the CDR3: TGCAGTGCTCCCCCCGCGTGGGCAGCCACTGAAGCTTTCTTT.

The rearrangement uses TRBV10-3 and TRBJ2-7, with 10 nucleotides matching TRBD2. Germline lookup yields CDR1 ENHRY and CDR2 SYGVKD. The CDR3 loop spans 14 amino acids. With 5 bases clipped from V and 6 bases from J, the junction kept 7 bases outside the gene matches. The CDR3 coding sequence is TGTGCCATCAGTTGGACTAGCGGAGGGGGCGAGCAGTACTTC. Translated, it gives CAISWTSGGGEQYF.

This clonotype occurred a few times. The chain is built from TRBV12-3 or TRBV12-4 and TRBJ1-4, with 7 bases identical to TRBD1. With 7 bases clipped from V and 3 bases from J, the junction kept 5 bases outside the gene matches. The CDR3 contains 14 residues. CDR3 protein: CASNSQGSNEKLFF. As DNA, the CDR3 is TGTGCCAGCAACTCACAGGGGTCTAATGAAAAACTGTTTTTT.

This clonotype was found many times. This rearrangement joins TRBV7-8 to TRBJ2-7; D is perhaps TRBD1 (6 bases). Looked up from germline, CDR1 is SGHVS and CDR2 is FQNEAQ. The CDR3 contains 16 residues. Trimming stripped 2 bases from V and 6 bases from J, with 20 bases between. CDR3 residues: CASSLLGRTASGEQYF. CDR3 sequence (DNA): TGTGCCAGCAGCTTATTAGGAAGGACAGCCTCGGGCGAGCAGTACTTC.

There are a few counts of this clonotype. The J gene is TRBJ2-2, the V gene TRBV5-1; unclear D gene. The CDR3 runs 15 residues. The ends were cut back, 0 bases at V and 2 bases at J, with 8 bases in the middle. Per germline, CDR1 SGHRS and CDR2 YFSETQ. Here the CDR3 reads CASSLDTTNTGELFF. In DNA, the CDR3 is TGCGCCAGCAGCTTGGACACGACCAACACCGGGGAGCTGTTTTTT.

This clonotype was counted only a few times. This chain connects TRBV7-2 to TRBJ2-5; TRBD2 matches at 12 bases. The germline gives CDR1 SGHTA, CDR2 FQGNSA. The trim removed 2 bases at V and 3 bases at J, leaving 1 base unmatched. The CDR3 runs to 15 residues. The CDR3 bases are TGTGCCAGCAGCTTACTAGCGGGAGGGAAAGAGACCCAGTACTTC. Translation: CASSLLAGGKETQYF.

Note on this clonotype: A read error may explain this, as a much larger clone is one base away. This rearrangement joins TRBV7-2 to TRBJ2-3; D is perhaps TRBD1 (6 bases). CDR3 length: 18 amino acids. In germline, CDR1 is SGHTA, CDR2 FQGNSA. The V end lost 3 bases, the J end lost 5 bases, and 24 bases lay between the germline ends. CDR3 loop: CASSFNHFRGEREDTQYF. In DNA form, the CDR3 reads TGTGCCAGCAGCTTCAACCATTTCAGGGGAGAAAGGGAAGATACGCAGTATTTT.

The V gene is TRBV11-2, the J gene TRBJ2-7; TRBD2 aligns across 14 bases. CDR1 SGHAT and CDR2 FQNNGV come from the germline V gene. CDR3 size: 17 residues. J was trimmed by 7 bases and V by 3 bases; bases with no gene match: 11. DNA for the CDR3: TGTGCCAGCAGCTTCCCCCCGGGACTAGCGGGAGCGGGGGAGCAGTACTTC. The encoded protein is CASSFPPGLAGAGEQYF.

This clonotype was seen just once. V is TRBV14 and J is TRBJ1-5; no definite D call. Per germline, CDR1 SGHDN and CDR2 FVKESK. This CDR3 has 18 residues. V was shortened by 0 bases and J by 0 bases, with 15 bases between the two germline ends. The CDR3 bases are TGTGCCAGCAGCCAAGACCCAAATGAGGGTGATAGCAATCAGCCCCAGCATTTT. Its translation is CASSQDPNEGDSNQPQHF.

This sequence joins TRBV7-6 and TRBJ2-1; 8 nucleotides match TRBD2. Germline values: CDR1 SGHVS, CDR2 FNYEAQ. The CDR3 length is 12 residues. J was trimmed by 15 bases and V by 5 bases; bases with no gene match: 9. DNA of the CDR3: TGTGCCAGCAGCGAAGCGGGAGAAGTACTGTTCTTC. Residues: CASSEAGEVLFF. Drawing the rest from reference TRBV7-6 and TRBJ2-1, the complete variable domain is GAGVSQSPRYKVTKRGQDVALRCDPISGHVSLYWYRQALGQGPEFLTYFNYEAQQDKSGLPNDRFSAERPEGSISTLTIQRTEQRDSAMYRCASSEAGEVLFFGPGTRLTVL.

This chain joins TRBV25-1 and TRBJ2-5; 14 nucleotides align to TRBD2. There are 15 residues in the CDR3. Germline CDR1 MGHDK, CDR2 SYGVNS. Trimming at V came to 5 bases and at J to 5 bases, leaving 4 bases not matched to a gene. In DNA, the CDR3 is TGTGCCAGCAGTTCTTGGACTAGCGGGGGGGAGACCCAGTACTTC. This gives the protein CASSSWTSGGETQYF.

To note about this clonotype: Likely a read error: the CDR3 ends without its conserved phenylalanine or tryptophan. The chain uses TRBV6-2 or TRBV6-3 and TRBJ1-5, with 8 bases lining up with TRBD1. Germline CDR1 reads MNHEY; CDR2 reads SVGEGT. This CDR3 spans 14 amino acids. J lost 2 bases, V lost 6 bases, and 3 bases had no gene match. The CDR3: CASRPTGGNQPQHL. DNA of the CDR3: TGTGCCAGCAGACCGACAGGGGGCAATCAGCCCCAGCATTTG.

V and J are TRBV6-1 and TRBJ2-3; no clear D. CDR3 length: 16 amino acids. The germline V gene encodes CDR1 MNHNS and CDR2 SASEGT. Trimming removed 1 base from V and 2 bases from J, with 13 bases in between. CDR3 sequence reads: CASSEGAGRFTDTQYF. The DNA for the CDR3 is TGTGCCAGCAGTGAAGGGGCAGGACGGTTCACAGATACGCAGTATTTT.

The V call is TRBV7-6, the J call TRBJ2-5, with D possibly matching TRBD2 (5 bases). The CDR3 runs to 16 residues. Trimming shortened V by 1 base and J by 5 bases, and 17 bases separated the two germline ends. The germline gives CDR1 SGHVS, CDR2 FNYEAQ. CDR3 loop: CASSLVPSPSRETQYF. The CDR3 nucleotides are TGTGCCAGCAGCTTAGTTCCTAGCCCTTCCAGGGAGACCCAGTACTTC.

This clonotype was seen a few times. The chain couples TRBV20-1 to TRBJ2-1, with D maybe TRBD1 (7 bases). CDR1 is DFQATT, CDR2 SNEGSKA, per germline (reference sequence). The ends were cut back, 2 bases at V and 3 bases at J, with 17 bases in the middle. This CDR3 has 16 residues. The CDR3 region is CSARTGDAGYYNEQFF. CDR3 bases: TGCAGTGCTAGAACAGGGGACGCGGGGTACTACAATGAGCAGTTCTTC.

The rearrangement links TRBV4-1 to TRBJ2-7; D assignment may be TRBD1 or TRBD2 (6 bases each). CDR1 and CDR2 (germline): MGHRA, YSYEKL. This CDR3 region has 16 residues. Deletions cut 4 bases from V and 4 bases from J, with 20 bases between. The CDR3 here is CASSRRLGGRMYEQYF. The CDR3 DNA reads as TGCGCCAGCAGCCGACGACTAGGGGGGAGGATGTACGAGCAGTACTTC.

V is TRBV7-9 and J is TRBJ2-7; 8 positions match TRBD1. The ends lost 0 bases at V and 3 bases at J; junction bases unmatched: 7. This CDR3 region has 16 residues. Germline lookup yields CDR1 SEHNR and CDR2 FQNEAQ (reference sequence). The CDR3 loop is CASSLAWGQDHYEQYF. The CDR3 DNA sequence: TGTGCCAGCAGCTTAGCGTGGGGACAGGACCACTACGAGCAGTACTTC.

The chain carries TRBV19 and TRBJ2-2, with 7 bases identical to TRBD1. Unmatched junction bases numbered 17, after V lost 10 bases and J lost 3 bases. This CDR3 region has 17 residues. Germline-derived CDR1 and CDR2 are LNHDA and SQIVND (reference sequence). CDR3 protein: CATRPIPGQQDTGELFF. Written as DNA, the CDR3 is TGTGCCACCAGACCGATACCGGGACAGCAAGACACCGGGGAGCTGTTTTTT.

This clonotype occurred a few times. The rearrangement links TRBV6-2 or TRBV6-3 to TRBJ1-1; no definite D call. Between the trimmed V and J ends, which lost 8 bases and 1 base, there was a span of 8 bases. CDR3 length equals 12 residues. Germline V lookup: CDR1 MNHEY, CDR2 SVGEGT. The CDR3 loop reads CASCRENTEAFF. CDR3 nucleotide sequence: TGTGCCAGCTGTCGGGAGAACACTGAAGCTTTCTTT.

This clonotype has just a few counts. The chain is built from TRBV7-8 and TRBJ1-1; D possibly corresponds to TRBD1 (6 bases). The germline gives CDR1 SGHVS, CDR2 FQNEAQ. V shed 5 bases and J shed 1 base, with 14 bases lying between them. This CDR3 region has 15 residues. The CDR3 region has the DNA TGTGCCAGCAGCCCTGGGGGCAGGGCGAACACTGAAGCTTTCTTT. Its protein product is CASSPGGRANTEAFF.

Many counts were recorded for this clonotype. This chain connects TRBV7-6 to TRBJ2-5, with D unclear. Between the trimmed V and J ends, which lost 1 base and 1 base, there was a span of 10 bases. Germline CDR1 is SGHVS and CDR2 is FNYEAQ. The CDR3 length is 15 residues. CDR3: CASSLGNVGQETQYF. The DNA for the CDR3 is TGTGCCAGCAGCTTAGGGAACGTAGGCCAAGAGACCCAGTACTTC. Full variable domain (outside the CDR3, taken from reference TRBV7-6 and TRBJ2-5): GAGVSQSPRYKVTKRGQDVALRCDPISGHVSLYWYRQALGQGPEFLTYFNYEAQQDKSGLPNDRFSAERPEGSISTLTIQRTEQRDSAMYRCASSLGNVGQETQYFGPGTRLLVL.

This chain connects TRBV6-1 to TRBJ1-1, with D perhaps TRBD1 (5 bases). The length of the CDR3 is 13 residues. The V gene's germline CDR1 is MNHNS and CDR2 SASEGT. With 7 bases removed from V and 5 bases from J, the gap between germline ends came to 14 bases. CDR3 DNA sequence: TGTGCCAGCATAAGGGCGGGGGGGACTGAAGCTTTCTTT. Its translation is CASIRAGGTEAFF.

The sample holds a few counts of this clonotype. The DNA for the CDR3 is TGTGCCAGCAGCCGCTACTCCCCCGGGAACCAAGAGACCCAGTACTTC. Its translation is CASSRYSPGNQETQYF. This chain joins TRBV7-2 and TRBJ2-5; possibly TRBD2 for D (5 bases). Deletions cut 5 bases from V and 0 bases from J, with 16 bases between. The CDR3 is 16 amino acids. The germline V gene encodes CDR1 SGHTA and CDR2 FQGNSA.

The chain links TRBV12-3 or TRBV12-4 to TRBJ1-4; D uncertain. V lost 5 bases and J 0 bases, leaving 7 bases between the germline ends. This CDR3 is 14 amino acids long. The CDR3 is CASSTAATNEKLFF. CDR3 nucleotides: TGTGCCAGCAGTACGGCGGCAACTAATGAAAAACTGTTTTTT.

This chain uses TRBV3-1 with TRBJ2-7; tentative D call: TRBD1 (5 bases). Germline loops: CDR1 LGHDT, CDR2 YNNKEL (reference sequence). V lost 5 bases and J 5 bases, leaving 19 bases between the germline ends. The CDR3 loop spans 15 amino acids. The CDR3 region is CASSDQGSAIDEQYF. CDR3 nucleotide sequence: TGTGCCAGCAGCGACCAGGGATCCGCTATCGACGAGCAGTACTTC.

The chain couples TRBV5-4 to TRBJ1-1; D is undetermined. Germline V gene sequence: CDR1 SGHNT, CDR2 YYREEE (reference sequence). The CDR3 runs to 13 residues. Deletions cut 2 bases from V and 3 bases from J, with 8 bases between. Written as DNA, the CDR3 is TGTGCCAGCAGCTTTTCCAGTCACACTGAAGCTTTCTTT. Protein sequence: CASSFSSHTEAFF.

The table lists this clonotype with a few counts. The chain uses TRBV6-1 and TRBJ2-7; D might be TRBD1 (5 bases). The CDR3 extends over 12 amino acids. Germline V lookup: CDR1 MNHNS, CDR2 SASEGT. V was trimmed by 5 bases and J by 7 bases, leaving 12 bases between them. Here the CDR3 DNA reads TGTGCCAGCAGTTACAGGCGTGGGGAGCAGTACTTC. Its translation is CASSYRRGEQYF.

The chain's CDR3 is CASRTLGLEDYGYTF. The CDR3 DNA reads as TGTGCCAGCAGGACTTTGGGGTTGGAGGACTATGGCTACACCTTC. The chain is built from TRBV6-1 and TRBJ1-2; no reliable D call. This CDR3 contains 15 residues. V lost 6 bases and J 3 bases, leaving 17 bases between the germline ends. Germline CDR1 is MNHNS and CDR2 is SASEGT.

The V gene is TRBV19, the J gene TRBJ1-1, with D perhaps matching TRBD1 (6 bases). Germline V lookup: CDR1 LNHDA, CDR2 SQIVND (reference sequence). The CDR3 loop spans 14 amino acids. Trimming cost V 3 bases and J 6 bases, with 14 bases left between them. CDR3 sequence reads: CASSIGRGSAEAFF. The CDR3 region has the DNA TGTGCCAGTAGTATCGGCAGGGGCTCGGCTGAAGCTTTCTTT. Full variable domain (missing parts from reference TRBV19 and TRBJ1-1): DGGITQSPKYLFRKEGQNVTLSCEQNLNHDAMYWYRQDPGQGLRLIYYSQIVNDFQKGDIAEGYSVSREKKESFPLTVTSAQKNPTAFYLCASSIGRGSAEAFFGQGTRLTVV.